Presented here are 6 T cell receptor beta chains from one specimen sequenced in a study of T cells in Graves' hyperthyroidism and ophthalmopathy. There were TCR beta CDR3 regions amplified from RNA transcripts. TCR CDR3 regions were first amplified by RT-PCR with HTBI primers. TCRdb re-derived calls from the multiplex PCR reads in MiXCR, one entry per CDR3 protein. The data contain 400,000 to 600,000 distinct CDR3 sequences, more than 15% of them singletons. Sequenced input: blood. The receptors shown here come from a young woman with Graves' ophthalmopathy.

CDR3: CASSLGAGQGITEAFF. CDR3 nucleotide sequence: TGCGCCAGCAGCCTCGGGGCGGGACAGGGGATCACTGAAGCTTTCTTT. This chain links TRBV4-3 with TRBJ1-1; 10 bases align to TRBD1. CDR1 is LGHNA and CDR2 is YSLEER in the germline V gene. The CDR3 spans 16 residues. J lost 4 bases, V lost 4 bases, and 9 bases had no gene match.

This clonotype was seen a few times. The J gene is TRBJ1-2, the V gene TRBV12-3 or TRBV12-4; D is unclear. Deletions cut 5 bases from V and 0 bases from J, with 10 bases between. CDR3 length equals 14 residues. CDR3 loop: CASSTDGANYGYTF. In nucleotides, the CDR3 is TGTGCCAGCAGTACGGACGGGGCTAACTATGGCTACACCTTC.

The chain links TRBV6-1 to TRBJ2-1, with a weak D call TRBD2 (5 bases). Germline V gene data show CDR1 as MNHNS and CDR2 as SASEGT. V was cut by 7 bases and J by 7 bases, with 8 bases left in between. The CDR3 is 11 residues long. The CDR3 sequence: CASKGGNEQFF. The CDR3, as DNA: TGTGCCAGCAAGGGCGGGAATGAGCAGTTCTTC.

The J gene is TRBJ2-7, the V gene TRBV7-3, with D perhaps TRBD2 (6 bases). The CDR3 has 18 residues. Trimming removed 1 base from V and 2 bases from J, with 21 bases in between. CDR1 is SGHTA, CDR2 FQGTGA, per germline. CDR3 bases: TGTGCCAGCAGCTTAAAGGTTGGCGGGACCCCTCTCGCCTACGAGCAGTACTTC. This sequence encodes CASSLKVGGTPLAYEQYF.

Ten or more counts support this clonotype. This chain connects TRBV7-8 to TRBJ2-2; the D is unclear. Germline values: CDR1 SGHVS, CDR2 FQNEAQ. Trimming removed 1 base from V and 3 bases from J, with 9 bases in between. This CDR3 has 15 residues. CDR3: CASSLVRSDTGELFF. The CDR3 coding sequence is TGTGCCAGCAGCTTAGTCAGGAGTGACACCGGGGAGCTGTTTTTT.

The chain links TRBV3-2 to TRBJ2-3; the DNA was not compared with TRBD1, the D call given in the table. TRBV3-2 is a pseudogene locus. The length of the CDR3 is 16 residues. The CDR3 nucleotides are TGTGCCAGCAGCCAACACCCGGACAGGGGGCGTCATACGCAGTATTTT. Amino acids: CASSQHPDRGRHTQYF.